This passage covers 15 T cell receptor beta chains from one sample sequenced in a study of cytomegalovirus exposure and HLA in healthy donors. It was with 60 Vbeta and 13 Jbeta primers that the PCR ran. Generated by immunoSEQ multiplex PCR, the TCRdb table keeps only in-frame clones and is missing some. The profile shows about 130,000 clones, over 70% of them singletons. Sequenced material: PBMCs. These receptors were collected from a female donor in good health and CMV-seronegative.

This clone was found a few times. The chain combines TRBV19 with TRBJ1-1; no firm D call. Germline CDR1 and CDR2: LNHDA and SQIVND (reference sequence). CDR3 size: 13 residues. V was shortened by 5 bases and J by 6 bases, with 13 bases between the two germline ends. The CDR3: CASSQAGVPEAFF. In DNA form, the CDR3 reads TGTGCCAGTAGTCAGGCCGGGGTGCCTGAAGCTTTCTTT.

The V call is TRBV6-1, the J call TRBJ2-7; unclear D gene. This CDR3 comprises 13 residues. With 5 bases removed from V and 3 bases from J, the gap between germline ends came to 11 bases. Germline assignment: CDR1 MNHNS and CDR2 SASEGT. CDR3 in amino acids: CASSRGALYEQYF. As DNA, the CDR3 is TGTGCCAGCAGTCGCGGAGCCCTCTACGAGCAGTACTTC.

The chain couples TRBV5-1 to TRBJ1-3; possibly TRBD1 for D (6 bases). This CDR3 contains 14 residues. CDR1 and CDR2 (germline): SGHRS, YFSETQ. V gave up 4 bases and J gave up 0 bases, with 8 bases separating them. CDR3 sequence (DNA): TGCGCCAGCAGCCCAGGGGACTCTGGAAACACCATATATTTT. Residues: CASSPGDSGNTIYF. Full variable domain (rest looked up from reference TRBV5-1 and TRBJ1-3): KAGVTQTPRYLIKTRGQQVTLSCSPISGHRSVSWYQQTPGQGLQFLFEYFSETQRNKGNFPGRFSGRQFSNSRSEMNVSTLELGDSALYLCASSPGDSGNTIYFGEGSWLTVV.

The chain couples TRBV5-4 to TRBJ1-2, with D tentatively TRBD1 (6 bases). The CDR3 runs to 16 residues. The V end lost 4 bases, the J end lost 4 bases, and 20 bases lay between the germline ends. The V gene's germline CDR1 is SGHNT and CDR2 YYREEE (reference sequence). The CDR3 region is CASSPGGPSDSYGYTF. The CDR3 DNA follows: TGTGCCAGCAGCCCGGGGGGGCCGTCAGACTCCTATGGCTACACCTTC.

This clone was seen just once. The V gene is TRBV28, the J gene TRBJ1-1; 9 bases align to TRBD1. Germline loops: CDR1 MDHEN, CDR2 SYDVKM. The CDR3 extends over 17 amino acids. Germline trimming cut 1 base from V and 0 bases from J; bases unmatched to any gene: 6. The CDR3 protein is CASSLSGTGLMNTEAFF. The DNA of the CDR3 is TGTGCCAGCAGTTTATCTGGGACAGGGTTGATGAACACTGAAGCTTTCTTT.

This clone was counted a few times. The gene calls are TRBV11-2 and TRBJ1-3; weak D call: TRBD1 (6 bases). This CDR3 region has 16 residues. Germline V gene data show CDR1 as SGHAT and CDR2 as FQNNGV. Trimming shortened V by 0 bases and J by 5 bases, and 14 bases separated the two germline ends. The CDR3 sequence: CASSLDLTGSRNTIYF. The DNA of the CDR3 is TGTGCCAGCAGCTTAGATTTAACAGGGAGTAGAAACACCATATATTTT.

In its sample, this clone was seen a few times. CDR3 loop: CASSTLAGDTQYF. CDR3 DNA sequence: TGTGCCAGTAGTACACTAGCGGGAGATACGCAGTATTTT. This chain uses TRBV19 with TRBJ2-3, with 9 nucleotides matching TRBD2. Germline V gene sequence: CDR1 LNHDA, CDR2 SQIVND (reference sequence). The CDR3 has 13 residues. J gave up 5 bases and V 4 bases, and 1 base lay outside the gene matches.

A note on this clone: This CDR3 is also generated by other DNA sequences in the sample. This sequence joins TRBV10-3 and TRBJ2-7; 10 bases are shared with TRBD2. After removal of 9 bases from V and 3 bases from J, the junction contained 8 bases not matched to a gene. The germline gives CDR1 ENHRY, CDR2 SYGVKD. The length of the CDR3 is 14 residues. CDR3 residues: CAIQSGTSDYEQYF. Here the CDR3 DNA reads TGTGCCATTCAGTCTGGGACTAGCGACTACGAGCAGTACTTC.

The rearrangement joins TRBV7-6 to TRBJ2-1, with 11 bases matching TRBD2. CDR1 is SGHVS and CDR2 is FNYEAQ in the germline V gene. V lost 5 bases and J lost 9; bases outside the gene matches: 9. The CDR3 length is 15 residues. Here the CDR3 DNA reads TGTGCCAGCAGCCAAGGGGTAGCGGGAGGGAGTGAGCAGTTCTTC. It encodes CASSQGVAGGSEQFF.

V gene TRBV5-4 combines with J gene TRBJ2-5; 14 bases map to TRBD2. J lost 5 bases, V lost 4 bases, and 4 bases had no gene match. The germline V gene encodes CDR1 SGHNT and CDR2 YYREEE (reference sequence). The CDR3 is made up of 15 amino acids. The DNA for the CDR3 is TGTGCCAGCAGCCAGACTAGCGGGAGGGCGGAGACCCAGTACTTC. As protein: CASSQTSGRAETQYF.

The V call is TRBV9, the J call TRBJ1-3, with D perhaps matching TRBD1 (5 bases). CDR1 and CDR2 from the germline V gene are SGDLS and YYNGEE. CDR3 size: 16 residues. The V end was cut by 0 bases, the J end by 2 bases, with 12 bases between. CDR3 loop: CASSVEGAGTGNTIYF. CDR3 DNA: TGTGCCAGCAGCGTAGAAGGGGCAGGGACTGGAAACACCATATATTTT.

A few counts support this clone. The chain combines TRBV7-2 with TRBJ1-2; TRBD1 aligns across 11 bases. Germline CDR1 is SGHTA and CDR2 is FQGNSA. CDR3 length equals 15 residues. After removal of 3 bases from V and 7 bases from J, the junction contained 7 bases not matched to a gene. The CDR3 DNA sequence: TGTGCCAGCAGCTTGTGGGGACAGGGGGTTGGTGGCTACACCTTC. Its protein product is CASSLWGQGVGGYTF.

The rearrangement uses TRBV5-8 and TRBJ2-7; no reliable D call. Trimming shortened V by 4 bases and J by 6 bases, and 8 bases separated the two germline ends. CDR3 length: 11 residues. Germline assignment: CDR1 SGHTS and CDR2 YDEGEE. CDR3 amino acids: CASSRLGEQYF. The CDR3 coding sequence is TGTGCCAGCAGCAGACTCGGCGAGCAGTACTTC.

The chain links TRBV5-4 to TRBJ1-2; D is uncertain. The V and J ends lost 1 base and 1 base respectively, with 8 bases between them. The CDR3 has 14 residues. Germline V lookup: CDR1 SGHNT, CDR2 YYREEE (reference sequence). Here the CDR3 reads CASSLRGLNYGYTF. For the CDR3, the DNA is TGTGCCAGCAGCTTGAGAGGGCTTAACTATGGCTACACCTTC.

The chain links TRBV10-3 to TRBJ2-5, with D perhaps TRBD1 (6 bases). The end of the DNA aligns better with TRBJ2-7, so the J call may be wrong. The CDR3 has 13 residues. Germline loops: CDR1 ENHRY, CDR2 SYGVKD. CDR3 sequence (DNA): TGTGCCATCAGGGACTCAGGGGACTACGAGCAGTACTTC. It translates to CAIRDSGDYEQYF.